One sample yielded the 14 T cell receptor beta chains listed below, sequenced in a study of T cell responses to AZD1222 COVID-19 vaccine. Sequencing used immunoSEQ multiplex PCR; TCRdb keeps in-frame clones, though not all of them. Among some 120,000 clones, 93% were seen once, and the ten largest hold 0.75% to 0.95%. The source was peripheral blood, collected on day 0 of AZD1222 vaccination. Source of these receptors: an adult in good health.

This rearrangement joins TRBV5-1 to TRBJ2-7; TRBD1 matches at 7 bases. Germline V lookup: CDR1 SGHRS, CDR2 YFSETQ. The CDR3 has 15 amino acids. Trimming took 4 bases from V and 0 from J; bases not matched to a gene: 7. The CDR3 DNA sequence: TGCGCCAGCAGCCACGGGACAGAGTTCTCCTACGAGCAGTACTTC. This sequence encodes CASSHGTEFSYEQYF.

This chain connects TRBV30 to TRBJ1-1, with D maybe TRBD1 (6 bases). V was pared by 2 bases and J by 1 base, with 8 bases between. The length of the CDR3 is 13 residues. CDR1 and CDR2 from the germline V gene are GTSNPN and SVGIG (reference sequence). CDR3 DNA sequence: TGTGCCTGGAGTAAGACAGGGAACACTGAAGCTTTCTTT. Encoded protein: CAWSKTGNTEAFF.

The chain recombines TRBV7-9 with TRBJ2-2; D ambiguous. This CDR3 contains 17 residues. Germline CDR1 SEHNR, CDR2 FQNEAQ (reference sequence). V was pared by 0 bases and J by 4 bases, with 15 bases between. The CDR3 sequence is CASSLAGIYLPTGELFF. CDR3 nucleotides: TGTGCCAGCAGCTTAGCGGGTATTTATCTACCCACCGGGGAGCTGTTTTTT.

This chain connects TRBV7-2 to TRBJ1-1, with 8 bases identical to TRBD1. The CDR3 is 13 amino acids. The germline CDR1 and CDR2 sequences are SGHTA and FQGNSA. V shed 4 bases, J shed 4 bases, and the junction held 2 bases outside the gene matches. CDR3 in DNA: TGTGCCAGCAGCTGGACAGGGAGCACTGAAGCTTTCTTT. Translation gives CASSWTGSTEAFF.

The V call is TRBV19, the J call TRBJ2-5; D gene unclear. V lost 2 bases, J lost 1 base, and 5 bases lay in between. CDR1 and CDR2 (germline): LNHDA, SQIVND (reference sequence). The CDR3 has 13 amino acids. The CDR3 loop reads CASSIYIQETQYF. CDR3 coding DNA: TGTGCCAGTAGTATATATATCCAAGAGACCCAGTACTTC.

CDR3: CASSPGQNTEAFF. The CDR3 region has the DNA TGCGCCAGCAGCCCCGGACAGAACACTGAAGCTTTCTTT. The chain joins TRBV5-1 to TRBJ1-1; TRBD1 is a possible D gene (5 bases). The germline V gene has CDR1 SGHRS and CDR2 YFSETQ. Trimming left V 4 bases short and J 1 base short, with 8 bases between. This CDR3 is 13 amino acids long.

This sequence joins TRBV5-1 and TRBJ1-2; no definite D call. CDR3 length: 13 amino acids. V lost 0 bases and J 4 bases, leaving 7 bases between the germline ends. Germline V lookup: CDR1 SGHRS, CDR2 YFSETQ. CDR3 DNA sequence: TGCGCCAGCAGCTTGGGACTGAGCTATGGCTACACCTTC. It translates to CASSLGLSYGYTF.

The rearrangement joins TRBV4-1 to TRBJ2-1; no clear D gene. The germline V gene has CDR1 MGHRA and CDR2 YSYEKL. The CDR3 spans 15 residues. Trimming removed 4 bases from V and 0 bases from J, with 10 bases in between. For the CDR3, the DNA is TGCGCCAGCAGCCCGGGCCGCAGCTCCTACAATGAGCAGTTCTTC. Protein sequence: CASSPGRSSYNEQFF.

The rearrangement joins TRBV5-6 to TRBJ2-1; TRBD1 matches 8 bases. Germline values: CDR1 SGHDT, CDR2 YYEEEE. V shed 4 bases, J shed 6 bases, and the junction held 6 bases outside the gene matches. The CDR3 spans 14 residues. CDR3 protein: CASSPVTGVNEQFF. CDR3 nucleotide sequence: TGTGCCAGCAGCCCCGTGACAGGGGTCAATGAGCAGTTCTTC.

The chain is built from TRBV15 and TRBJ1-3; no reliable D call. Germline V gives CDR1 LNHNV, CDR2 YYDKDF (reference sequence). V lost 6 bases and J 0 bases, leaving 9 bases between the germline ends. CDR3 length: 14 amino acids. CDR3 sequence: CATRDMDSGNTIYF. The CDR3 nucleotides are TGTGCCACCAGAGACATGGACTCTGGAAACACCATATATTTT.

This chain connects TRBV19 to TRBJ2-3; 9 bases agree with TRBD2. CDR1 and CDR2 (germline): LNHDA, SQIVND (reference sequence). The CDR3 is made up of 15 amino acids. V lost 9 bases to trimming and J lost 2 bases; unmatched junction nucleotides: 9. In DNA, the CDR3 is TGTGCCAGCCTAGGGCTAGCGGGGAACACAGATACGCAGTATTTT. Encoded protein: CASLGLAGNTDTQYF.

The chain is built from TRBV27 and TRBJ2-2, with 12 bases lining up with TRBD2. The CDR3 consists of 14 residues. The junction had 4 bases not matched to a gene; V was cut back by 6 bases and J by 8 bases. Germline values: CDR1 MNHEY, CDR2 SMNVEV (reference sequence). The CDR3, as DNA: TGTGCCAGCAGCTGGACTAGCGGGGAAGGGGAGCTGTTTTTT. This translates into CASSWTSGEGELFF.

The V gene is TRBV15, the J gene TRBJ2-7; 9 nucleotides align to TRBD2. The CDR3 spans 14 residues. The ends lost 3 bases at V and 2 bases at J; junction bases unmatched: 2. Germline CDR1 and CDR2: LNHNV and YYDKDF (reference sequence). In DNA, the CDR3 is TGTGCCACCAGCAGCTCTAGCGGGGCCTACGAGCAGTACTTC. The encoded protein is CATSSSSGAYEQYF.

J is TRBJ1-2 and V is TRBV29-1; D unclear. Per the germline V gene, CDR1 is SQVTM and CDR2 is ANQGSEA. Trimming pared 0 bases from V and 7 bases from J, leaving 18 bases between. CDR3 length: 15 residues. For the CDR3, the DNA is TGCAGCGTTGAAGATCTAGTGGAAGGGATCGGTGGCTACACCTTC. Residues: CSVEDLVEGIGGYTF.